Sequencing of this T cell receptor beta chain was carried out in a study of OX40 agonist ivuxolimab in advanced cancers. General notes on the study: Ivuxolimab was a fully human IgG2 agonistic monoclonal antibody targeting the costimulatory receptor OX40 (CD134). Prior anti-PD-1, anti-PD-L1 or anti-CTLA-4 therapy was permitted, and approximately 40% of dose-escalation patients had received checkpoint inhibitors. Intravenous ivuxolimab was administered to patients every 2 weeks at six dose levels: 0.01, 0.1, 0.3, 1.5, 3 and 10 mg/kg. The paper covers the monotherapy dose-escalation part of the phase I ivuxolimab trial, which included N = 52 patients. Partial responses occurred in three dose-escalation patients: two with cutaneous melanoma and one with hepatocellular carcinoma. A male proportion of almost 85% and a mean age of roughly 58 years, ranging from 23 to 79, were recorded for the dose-escalation cohort. The purpose of peripheral TCRbeta sequencing was to test whether ivuxolimab changed TCR sequence diversity and led to clonal T-cell expansion. Of the approximately 53 patients in dose escalation, about 20 had hepatocellular carcinoma, some 15 had melanoma, 9 had renal cell carcinoma and 9 had head and neck cancer. Results the study describes overall, beyond this receptor: Low levels of normalized T-cell clonal expansion were also seen in some patients who did not respond. At doses of 0.1 to 3.0 mg/kg, clonal expansion of both CD4+ and CD8+ T cells in blood was seen between baseline and week 6. After ivuxolimab, expanded clones were on average more numerous among CD8+ T cells than among CD4+ T cells. In the 0.1-3.0 mg/kg groups, partial responders had among the lowest normalized peripheral clonal expansion, particularly in CD8+ T cells. The antigen specificity of the clonally expanded peripheral T cells was not determined.

Genomic DNA was extracted from sorted cells for sequencing of the TCRbeta CDR3 region. The immunoSEQ Assay was used to sequence the TCRbeta CDR3 regions. The clones in this table, taken by TCRdb from immuneACCESS, are in-frame only. Not every clone is retained; where verified, under half of the shortfall comes from an unresolved V gene, and the cause of the rest is unknown. Within this sample are approximately 77,000 clones, with around nine tenths of them counted one time only. Jointly, the top ten make up around 4.8% of the sample. The trial excluded patients who had a history of autoimmune disease or who were on systemic immunosuppression. Peripheral blood for TCR sequencing was collected from all dose cohorts at baseline, on cycle 4 day 1, and on cycle 7 day 1. The samples were drawn from a first-in-human, open-label, multicenter phase I dose-escalation trial of ivuxolimab. Adults with locally advanced or metastatic melanoma, renal cell, hepatocellular, or head and neck squamous cell carcinoma were enrolled in the trial. Before TCR sequencing, CD4+ T cells and CD8+ T cells were sorted from peripheral blood as separate populations.

Regarding this clone: There is no known antigen for this receptor. No clone much larger than this one lies a single base away; base qualities are absent.

Spanning cysteine to phenylalanine, the CDR3 consists of 16 amino acids. The kept DNA is CDR3 alone, 48 bases in frame from the first base. Trimming takes 5 bases from V and 2 bases from J, and the germline ends sit 18 bases apart. Reading the germline V gene gives CDR1 SGHTA and CDR2 FQGTGA. The sequence was obtained from an adult with an advanced solid tumor such as melanoma, head and neck, liver or kidney cancer. Recombination linked TRBV7-3 to TRBJ2-5; no D gene can be assigned with confidence. Material: CD4+ or CD8+ T cells sorted from blood, obtained in a trial of the OX40 agonist ivuxolimab. The bases are TGTGCCAGCAGCCAGGTTTATGTGGGCGATCAAGAGACCCAGTACTTC. This sequence encodes CASSQVYVGDQETQYF.